The 2 T cell receptor beta chains below were found in one sample sequenced in a study of blood T cells in healthy people across ages. The second PCR ran roughly 7 to 12 cycles with a sample-barcoded 5' primer and J-beta primers. TCRdb passed the 5' RACE reads through MiXCR, listing each CDR3 protein once. This sample has some 880,000 distinct CDR3 sequences, with around 36% found just once. The sample comprised blood. Receptors were obtained from a man between 18 and 35 years old in good health.

This clonotype was detected ten times or more. One junction end does not reproduce the germline sequence, and a read error may be involved. The chain links TRBV5-1 to TRBJ2-5; no definite D call. Per germline, CDR1 SGHRS and CDR2 YFSETQ. The CDR3 length is 13 residues. CDR3 sequence reads: CASSLVGEETQYF. CDR3 sequence (DNA): TGTGCCAGCAGCTTAGTAGGCGAAGAGACCCAGTACTTC. The complete variable domain, with remaining parts taken from reference TRBV5-1 and TRBJ2-5, reads KAGVTQTPRYLIKTRGQQVTLSCSPISGHRSVSWYQQTPGQGLQFLFEYFSETQRNKGNFPGRFSGRQFSNSRSEMNVSTLELGDSALYLCASSLVGEETQYFGPGTRLLVL.

CDR3 residues: CAWSVFGPNYEQYF. The CDR3 DNA sequence: TGTGCCTGGAGTGTATTCGGACCGAACTACGAGCAGTACTTC. The chain couples TRBV30 to TRBJ2-7; D gene unclear. Germline V gives CDR1 GTSNPN, CDR2 SVGIG (reference sequence). The length of the CDR3 is 14 residues. Trimming stripped 0 bases from V and 3 bases from J, with 12 bases between.